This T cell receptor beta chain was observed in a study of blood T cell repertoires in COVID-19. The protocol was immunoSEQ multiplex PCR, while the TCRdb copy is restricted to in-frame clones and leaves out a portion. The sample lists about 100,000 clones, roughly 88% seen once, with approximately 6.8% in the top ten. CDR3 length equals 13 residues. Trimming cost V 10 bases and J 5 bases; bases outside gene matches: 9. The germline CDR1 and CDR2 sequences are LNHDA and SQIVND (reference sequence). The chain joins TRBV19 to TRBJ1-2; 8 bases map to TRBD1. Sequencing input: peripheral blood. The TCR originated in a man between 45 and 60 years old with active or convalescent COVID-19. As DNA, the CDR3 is TGTGCCACTCGGACAGGGAGAGGGTATGGCTACACCTTC. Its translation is CATRTGRGYGYTF.